The sequence of this TCR beta chain was determined in a study of blood T cells in healthy people across ages. With 5 bases clipped from V and 8 bases from J, the junction kept 16 bases outside the gene matches. The CDR3 extends over 16 amino acids. The germline V gene encodes CDR1 SGHVS and CDR2 FNYEAQ. The second PCR ran roughly 7 to 12 cycles with a sample-barcoded 5' primer and J-beta primers. A single record per CDR3 protein comes from TCRdb applying MiXCR to the 5' RACE reads. The sample records hundreds of thousands of distinct CDR3 sequences, 20% to 25% being singletons. This clonotype was found a few times.

The specimen sequenced was blood. The sequence was collected from an older man in good health. V usage is TRBV7-6 and J usage is TRBJ2-3, with 7 nucleotides matching TRBD2. In DNA form, the CDR3 reads TGTGCCAGCAGCAGCCCAGCGGGACCACTACCGTTTACGCAGTATTTT. Its protein product is CASSSPAGPLPFTQYF.